The clone carrying this TCR beta chain appeared a few times. This CDR3 comprises 14 residues. CDR1 is SGDLS, CDR2 YYNGEE, per germline. The junction had 11 bases not matched to a gene; V was cut back by 3 bases and J by 13 bases. Template material comprised bulk tumor genomic DNA at 450 to 600 ng per sample. Every primary tumor yielded several biopsies, spaced far apart, that were taken during surgery. Curative surgery was performed on patients who had untreated, newly diagnosed non-small cell lung cancer. CDR3 of TCR beta was amplified by multiplex PCR that used 32 V and 13 J primers. TCRdb ran MiXCR on the multiplex PCR reads and lists one entry per CDR3 protein. The data contain about 21,000 distinct CDR3 sequences, 25% to 30% of them seen just once; the ten biggest clones take up roughly 4.5%. This specimen comes from a study of immune heterogeneity within non-small cell lung tumors.

The source of this sequence is a man aged 35-49 years with non-small cell lung cancer. Source material: lung tumor tissue. This rearrangement joins TRBV9 to TRBJ2-3, with TRBD2 matching over 10 bases. The CDR3 region has the DNA TGTGCCAGCAGCGGCGGGACTAGCGCCAGCGTTGAGTATTTT. It translates to CASSGGTSASVEYF. Full variable domain (remainder filled in from reference TRBV9 and TRBJ2-3): DSGVTQTPKHLITATGQRVTLRCSPRSGDLSVYWYQQSLDQGLQFLIQYYNGEERAKGNILERFSAQQFPDLHSELNLSSLELGDSALYFCASSGGTSASVEYFGPGTRLTVL.